This T cell receptor beta chain comes out of a study of cytomegalovirus exposure and HLA in healthy donors. About the study: A prior analysis found about 110 million unique TCR beta sequences from 170 million or so T cells.

A multiplex PCR was run with 60 Vbeta primers and 13 Jbeta primers. Only in-frame clones appear in the TCRdb table, and some are missing; sequencing was by immunoSEQ multiplex PCR. The specimen's table records 150,000 to 200,000 clones. V lost 4 bases to trimming and J lost 6 bases, with 20 bases between them. The CDR3 covers 16 residues. The V gene's germline CDR1 is SGHRS and CDR2 YFSETQ. This sequence joins TRBV5-1 and TRBJ2-1; TRBD1 might be the D (6 bases). The sequence came from a woman between 18 and 29 years old in good health and CMV-seropositive. The sequencing sample was made of PBMCs. CDR3 DNA: TGCGCCAGCAGCCGCGAATCAGGGGCAGGGGTCAATGAGCAGTTCTTC. Protein product: CASSRESGAGVNEQFF.